In its sample, the clone carrying this TCR beta chain was seen many times. The sample belongs to a study of T cells after yellow fever vaccination. Across the study: Those fractions that held only low numbers of cells were prepared using the SMART-Seq v4 Ultra Low Input RNA kit.

With 4 bases clipped from V and 0 bases from J, the junction kept 7 bases outside the gene matches. This CDR3 has 18 amino acids. TCRdb processed the 5' RACE reads anew with MiXCR; each CDR3 protein has one entry. The sample holds 200,000 to 250,000 distinct CDR3 sequences; around 3.1% are singletons and the top ten take about 3.3%. This sequence joins TRBV12-3 or TRBV12-4 and TRBJ2-3, with 13 bases aligning to TRBD2. The specimen comprised CD4+ T cells sorted from PBMCs, sampled 10 days after the yellow fever booster vaccination. The origin of this receptor is a man aged 18-30 years who received the YFV17D yellow fever vaccine. CDR3 nucleotide sequence: TGTGCCAGCAGTTCGCCGACGACTAGCGGGGGGAGCACAGATACGCAGTATTTT. Translation gives CASSSPTTSGGSTDTQYF.